Listed here is a single T cell receptor beta chain. Its antigen is undetermined. With 60 Vbeta and 13 Jbeta primers, the PCR was carried out. The assay was immunoSEQ multiplex PCR, and TCRdb's table has in-frame clones only and misses some. Among fewer than 180,000 clones listed, 60% to 85% were seen once. This record belongs to a study of cytomegalovirus exposure and HLA in healthy donors. Whole-study results and caveats: The analysis excluded some indistinguishable V segments, including TRBV6-2 and TRBV6-3.

Germline CDR1 and CDR2: MRHNA and SNTAGT. This CDR3 comprises 15 residues. The V gene end was trimmed by 3 bases and the J gene end by 6 bases; junction bases not matched to a gene: 4. Material: PBMCs. The chain is built from TRBV6-4 and TRBJ2-3; 12 bases line up with TRBD2. The TCR comes from a man in his fifties or sixties in good health and CMV-seropositive. The CDR3 DNA sequence: TGTGCCAGCAGTGAAGCTAGCGGGAGGGCCGATACGCAGTATTTT. It yields the protein CASSEASGRADTQYF.